The rows below give T cell receptor beta chains drawn from one sample of a study of cytomegalovirus exposure and HLA in healthy donors. The assay was immunoSEQ multiplex PCR, and TCRdb's table has in-frame clones only and misses some. The table shows under 300,000 clones, with about 86% occurring only once. Source material: PBMCs. Receptor source: an older woman in good health and CMV-seropositive. CDR3s include the opening cysteine and the closing phenylalanine or tryptophan. Fields, in order: D gene, J gene, clone size, V gene, CDR3 protein, CDR3 DNA. A D gene is named only where the DNA matches it firmly. Not all rows give a size; the values are once, few, many and, for expanded clones, a class.

>TRBD2|TRBJ2-7|NA|TRBV9
CASSPGTSGTYEQYF
TGTGCCAGCAGCCCCGGGACTAGCGGTACCTACGAGCAGTACTTC
>TRBD2|TRBJ2-7|NA|TRBV5-1
CASSQTGDYLYEQYF
TGCGCCAGCAGCCAGACTGGGGACTACCTCTACGAGCAGTACTTC
>TRBD2|TRBJ2-1|NA|TRBV7-9
CASSPSGSGFF
TGTGCCAGCAGCCCAAGCGGGAGCGGATTCTTC
>TRBD1|TRBJ2-2|NA|TRBV9
CASSVRDRETGELFF
TGTGCCAGCAGCGTCCGGGACAGGGAAACCGGGGAGCTGTTTTTT
>TRBD1|TRBJ1-4|NA|TRBV5-1
CASSYGQGNEKLFF
TGCGCCAGCAGCTACGGACAGGGTAATGAAAAACTGTTTTTT
>TRBD1|TRBJ2-6|NA|TRBV18
CASSPTTGTRANVLTF
TGTGCCAGCTCACCCACGACAGGGACGAGGGCCAACGTCCTGACTTTC
>TRBD2|TRBJ2-2|NA|TRBV19
CASRTSGNTGELFF
TGTGCCAGTAGGACTAGCGGTAACACCGGGGAGCTGTTTTTT
>TRBD1|TRBJ2-3|NA|TRBV11-2
CASSPRGQGATDTQYF
TGTGCCAGCAGCCCGCGGGGACAGGGGGCAACAGATACGCAGTATTTT
>NA|TRBJ2-3|few|TRBV7-3
CASSPLPGLPTATDTQYF
TGTGCCAGCAGCCCTCTCCCGGGACTCCCAACAGCCACAGATACGCAGTATTTT
>NA|TRBJ1-2|NA|TRBV19
CATVDSFGGYTF
TGTGCCACCGTTGACTCTTTTGGTGGCTACACCTTC
>TRBD1|TRBJ2-3|NA|TRBV5-1
CASSLSGQGADTQYF
TGCGCCAGCAGCTTGTCGGGACAGGGGGCAGATACGCAGTATTTT
>NA|TRBJ1-1|NA|TRBV10-3
CAISDREGGRPEAFF
TGTGCCATCAGTGACCGGGAGGGAGGTCGTCCTGAAGCTTTCTTT
>TRBD1|TRBJ1-2|NA|TRBV6-5
CASTGQGDGYTF
TGTGCCAGCACAGGACAGGGCGATGGCTACACCTTC
>NA|TRBJ1-2|NA|TRBV6-5
CASSYQGGGDGYTF
TGTGCCAGCAGTTATCAGGGAGGGGGGGACGGCTACACCTTC
>NA|TRBJ1-2|few|TRBV5-1
CASSPEAVYGYTF
TGCGCCAGCAGCCCGGAGGCAGTCTATGGCTACACCTTC
>TRBD1|TRBJ2-7|NA|TRBV27
CASSWDSSSYEQYF
TGTGCCAGCAGTTGGGACAGTAGCTCCTACGAGCAGTACTTC
>TRBD1|TRBJ2-6|NA|TRBV14
CASSQVRPGQGVSGANVLTF
TGTGCCAGCAGCCAAGTACGTCCGGGACAGGGAGTCTCTGGGGCCAACGTCCTGACTTTC
>TRBD1|TRBJ1-3|NA|TRBV10-3
CAISGTGFGNTIYF
TGTGCCATCAGTGGGACAGGGTTTGGAAACACCATATATTTT
>TRBD1|TRBJ2-7|few|TRBV6-1
CASSEEWAGGDEQYF
TGTGCCAGCAGTGAAGAGTGGGCAGGGGGCGACGAGCAGTACTTC
>NA|TRBJ2-1|NA|TRBV5-1
CASSLVAGAGNEQFF
TGCGCCAGCAGCTTGGTCGCAGGGGCGGGCAATGAGCAGTTCTTC
>TRBD1|TRBJ1-4|NA|TRBV18
CASSPVGQGIGDEKLFF
TGTGCCAGCTCACCCGTGGGACAGGGAATAGGTGATGAAAAACTGTTTTTT
>NA|TRBJ2-1|NA|TRBV9
CASSVGGEQFF
TGTGCCAGCAGCGTAGGAGGGGAGCAGTTCTTC
>NA|TRBJ1-2|NA|TRBV13
CASSFGPGYTF
TGTGCCAGCAGCTTTGGCCCTGGCTACACCTTC
>TRBD1|TRBJ1-3|once|TRBV5-3
CARSRRGRFRNTIYF
TGTGCCAGAAGCCGCAGGGGGCGCTTCAGAAACACCATATATTTT
>TRBD1|TRBJ2-3|NA|TRBV28
CASHTQAGGRTDTQYF
TGTGCCAGCCACACCCAGGCAGGGGGCCGCACAGATACGCAGTATTTT
>TRBD1|TRBJ1-2|few|TRBV10-1
CASSEPRQGGNYGYTF
TGCGCCAGCAGTGAGCCCCGACAGGGCGGGAACTATGGCTACACCTTC
>TRBD1|TRBJ1-4|NA|TRBV7-2
CASSLVYYRGRGTNEKLFF
TGTGCCAGCAGCTTAGTGTATTACAGGGGGCGTGGAACTAATGAAAAACTGTTTTTT
>TRBD1|TRBJ1-3|NA|TRBV5-1
CASGQGNGGNTIYF
TGCGCCAGCGGACAGGGTAATGGTGGAAACACCATATATTTT
>NA|TRBJ2-3|NA|TRBV6-5
CASSYSRLTSTDTQYF
TGTGCCAGCAGTTACTCGAGGTTAACTAGCACAGATACGCAGTATTTT
>NA|TRBJ2-4|NA|TRBV7-8
CASSPWGENIQYF
TGTGCCAGCAGCCCCTGGGGAGAAAACATTCAGTACTTC
>TRBD1|TRBJ2-1|NA|TRBV7-9
CASRRTGDNEQFF
TGTGCCAGCAGGAGGACAGGGGACAATGAGCAGTTCTTC
>NA|TRBJ2-7|NA|TRBV5-1
CASSLQGTSYEQYF
TGCGCCAGCAGCCTCCAGGGGACCAGCTACGAGCAGTACTTC